This T cell receptor (beta chain) stems from a study of cytomegalovirus exposure and HLA in healthy donors. From germline, CDR1 is MGHRA and CDR2 YSYEKL. The CDR3 is 17 amino acids. J gave up 6 bases and V 4 bases, and 15 bases lay outside the gene matches. Points from the study as a whole: According to the study, roughly 160 TCR beta chains were cytomegalovirus-associated.

PCR employed 60 Vbeta and 13 Jbeta primers. Only in-frame clones appear in the TCRdb table, and some are missing; sequencing was by immunoSEQ multiplex PCR. The sample has about 190,000 clones; around three quarters are singletons. There are a few counts of this clone. As yet, its antigen is unknown. The sample taken for sequencing was PBMCs. The chain is built from TRBV4-1 and TRBJ2-7, with TRBD2 identical over 10 bases. This receptor was obtained from a woman aged 25 to 39 in good health and CMV-seronegative. In nucleotides, the CDR3 is TGCGCCAGCAGCCCATTCACCGGGACTAGCGCTTTCAGCGAGCAGTACTTC. Translated: CASSPFTGTSAFSEQYF.